This T cell receptor (beta chain) is from a study of cytomegalovirus exposure and HLA in healthy donors (dated by TCRdb to 2017 to 2019). The study in broad terms: An earlier analysis of approximately 590 of the donors reported more than 250 Gb of sequence data and approximately 110 million unique TCR beta sequences from 150 million to 200 million T cells. An early release covering about 600 HLA-typed donors comprised approximately 300 gigabases of sequencing data and roughly 85 million unique TCR sequences. The genetic ancestry cluster associated with self-reported Caucasian donors included about 84% of the roughly 360 genotyped donors. The study aimed to test whether cataloging public T cell receptors could reveal signatures of past pathogen exposure. The T cell repertoires of 666 subjects were profiled by immunosequencing and related to cytomegalovirus serostatus. Along with the approximately 650-subject first cohort, a separate validation cohort of 120 different subjects was used. To predict cytomegalovirus infection status, the study combined high-throughput TCR immunosequencing, statistical association of individual TCRs with disease status, and machine learning. To study patterns of TCR occurrence, a later analysis re-analyzed previously published TCR beta repertoires from 550 to 800 donors and added high-resolution HLA genotyping. In the later analysis, no new phenotypic data were used to find candidate immune exposures; instead, reliance was placed on TCR beta sequences and their occurrence across donors. An earlier analysis of more than 450 of the donors used high-throughput TCR beta sequencing to judge whether each TCR beta V gene segment behaved as functional or pseudogenic. Donor age, sex, ethnicity and CMV serostatus were compiled together with the repertoire data. A later genetic analysis used genome-wide SNP genotypes for about 55% of the 666 donors, treating that subset as a discovery cohort. All discovery cohort repertoires had been generated using a single sequencing platform. Class I and class II HLA loci were covered by the typing at four-digit resolution. The number of typed donors differed by locus: about 620-630 for A, B, C, DRB1 and DQB1; about 520 for DQA1; 606 for DPA1; and around 450 for DPB1. Roughly five DR-DQ haplotypes were handled as single units for association and clustering, since linkage in the cohort was strong. Among 300 to 500 genotyped donors of the cohort, an average of around 250,000 unique TCR beta nucleotide sequences was sequenced per donor, of which 15% to 20% were non-productive.

The cohort was made up of roughly 670 healthy bone marrow donors. At the time of sampling, every cohort member was nominally healthy, though immune exposures that went unrecorded were likely present. The donor tested CMV seropositive and was one of the 289 seropositive cohort members. Every donor gave a peripheral blood sample, and the peripheral blood mononuclear cells from that sample were used for TCR beta sequencing. Genomic DNA extraction from the blood cell samples was performed with the Qiagen DNeasy Blood Extraction Kit. Notes on this clone: Its antigen remains undetermined. Per-base quality was not reported, and no clone a single base away is much larger than it.

The CDR3, cysteine through phenylalanine, is 16 amino acids long. Of all the DNA, just the CDR3 is kept, 48 bases in frame from base 1. A distance of 16 bases separates the germline ends of V and J, which lose 2 bases and 2 bases respectively. The germline V gene specifies SGHRS as CDR1 and YFSETQ as CDR2. What the authors observed across the whole study: An association between a missense DCLRE1C variant and V-gene and J-gene trimming of TCR beta chains was found in a later genetic analysis and replicated in an independent cohort. Cytomegalovirus status was reported to be diagnosed by the classifier with high specificity and sensitivity in both the original and validation cohorts. Around 16 rarely observed V segments, including chromosome 9 orphons, were excluded from the earlier analysis of about 600 of the donors because counts were too low. Broadly in line with IMGT annotations, most TCR beta V segments showed up in productive rearrangements about 87% or about 30% of the time in an earlier analysis of 450 to 600 of the donors. The presence/absence analyses assumed that sequencing depth was roughly uniform across donors, and that assumption may not be true. Most TCR sequences were observed very rarely across donors, whereas some public TCRs were present in many individuals. A few of the identified cytomegalovirus-associated TCR beta chains were confirmed in vitro to be specific for cytomegalovirus antigens. In a later analysis, HLA-associated TCR beta chains were found to be more clonally expanded and to have lower generation probabilities than equally common non-associated chains. The sequencing pipeline was judged likely to have produced a cluster of highly shared sequence variants as a technical artifact. A further reported finding was that TCR beta sequences accurately predicted the HLA-A and HLA-B alleles for most subjects in the first cohort. For the cohort, immune exposure information was limited to CMV serostatus. Correlated functional status among segregating V segments might be attributable to linkage disequilibrium, but an unknown experimental factor could not be ruled out. According to a later analysis, TCR association rates differed among HLA loci, with DRB1 alleles showing the most associated TCRs and HLA-C alleles showing the fewest. According to the authors, the approach could potentially be generalized to other disease states and immunological phenotypes. HLA typing was unavailable for some donors at each locus, so association tests used only the typed subset. Because the 87-base-pair reads could not distinguish some IMGT-functional V segments, including TRBV6-2 and TRBV6-3, those segments were excluded. The cohort was sequenced for TCR beta chains only, and without alpha or paired-chain data the features that could be detected were limited. Strong co-occurrence of HLA alleles, especially DR and DQ, made assigning TCR associations to individual alleles difficult. According to a later analysis, parvovirus B19, influenza, CMV and Epstein-Barr virus appeared linked to several top co-occurrence clusters. A later analysis associated roughly 17,000 TCR beta sequences with specific HLA alleles at a false discovery rate of 0.05. A later genetic analysis reported fewer N-insertions in productive TCRs among donors in an Asian-associated ancestry cluster than the roughly 620-donor mean. The study gave a list of over 150 TCR beta chains associated with cytomegalovirus. A later analysis found that most CMV-associated TCR beta chains appeared HLA-restricted, with HLA associations seemingly driven largely by CMV exposure.

The library was generated by the immunoSEQ multiplex PCR assay. For the multiplex PCR, a mixture combining 60 forward primers for TCR Vbeta segments and 13 reverse primers for TCR Jbeta segments was used. A multiplex PCR assay on genomic DNA amplified the CDR3 region of rearranged TCR beta genes. On the Illumina HiSeq System, the amplified TCR beta libraries were sequenced as 87-base-pair reads. The authors' analysis ran thus. In a later analysis, 70 million to 95 million unique TCR beta chains were counted across the approximately 640 repertoires, and roughly 10 million of these chains were shared by at least two donors. Raw reads were error-corrected and collapsed into unique sequences by a nearest-neighbor algorithm in which closely related sequences were merged to remove PCR and sequencing errors. Alignment of CDR3 sequences to IMGT reference sequences was used to assign V, D and J gene segments. For a sequence to be retained, a match of at least six nucleotides to both a V gene segment and a J gene segment was required. Rearrangements were called productive when the CDR3 lacked stop codons and stayed in frame with V and J; all others were non-productive. CDR3 was defined by IMGT convention, running from the second conserved V-encoded cysteine to the conserved J-encoded phenylalanine. In an earlier analysis of some 550 of the donors, sequences lacking an unambiguous match to a single V gene segment were excluded. In an earlier analysis of almost 600 of the donors, a V segment was called functional when productive rearrangements were above 56.7%, and segregating when the standard deviation between donors exceeded 5%. To diagnose cytomegalovirus status from the catalog of TCR beta chain sequences, a statistical classification framework was built. A later analysis assigned V and J genes by comparing TCR nucleotide sequences with IMGT/GENE-DB human TR gene sequences. The TCRdist pipeline was used in a later analysis to assign CDR3 sequences and most-parsimonious VDJ recombination scenarios. In a later analysis, every TCR beta chain was defined by the combination of its CDR3 amino acid sequence and its V-gene family, and reads without a unique V-gene family were dropped. To address suspected cross-contamination and a sequencing artifact, a later analysis removed a few hundred highly shared, low-generation-probability nucleotide sequences. For each public chain, a later analysis derived a clonal expansion index from normalized ranks of inferred template counts within each repertoire. In a later analysis, generation probabilities were computed with a VDJ recombination model fitted to out-of-frame rearrangements, and the resulting probabilities were checked against IGoR. In a later analysis, hypergeometric tests were used to score TCR-TCR, TCR-HLA and TCR-CMV co-occurrence, with a repertoire-size bias correction applied to TCR pairs. In a later analysis, false discovery rates were estimated by permuting HLA or CMV assignments 20 times. In a later analysis, co-occurring TCRs were grouped using DBSCAN, and TCRdist sequence similarity was added for clustering within HLA-allele-positive subsets. Co-occurrence clustering excluded repertoires with fewer than 30,000 or more than 120,000 public chains, plus five with anomalous nucleotide sharing. Drawn from immuneACCESS, this table holds only the in-frame rearrangements with V and J called that TCRdb kept. Clones are partly lost; checked studies trace under half to an unresolved V gene and leave the rest unexplained. V and J calls plus clone size are reproduced from that table; the DNA served to infer D and trimming. This sample comprises under 250,000 clones, around 76% of them detected only once. The ten largest make up around 6% of the sample.

The clonotype comes from a man aged 35 to 55 in good health and CMV-seropositive. The rearranged chain carries TRBV5-1 and TRBJ1-2; TRBD1 is a possible D gene, resting on 6 matching bases. Sequenced sample: PBMCs. DNA sequence: TGCGCCAGCAGCTTTGGGCAGACGGACAGAAACTATGGCTACACCTTC. Translated, this gives CASSFGQTDRNYGYTF.